This TCR beta chain was retrieved from a study of T cells expressing NK-cell markers. Study at large: Eight donors were sequenced, seven testing HCMV-seropositive and one testing seronegative. General study findings and limits: Once again these clonotypes came out on top in the CD3+CD56-NKG2C+ fraction of a handful of donors.

This CDR3 contains 15 residues. The germline V gene has CDR1 MDHEN and CDR2 SYDVKM. Of note for this clonotype: No antigen is known for it.

Each CDR3 protein gets one entry in TCRdb, which reprocessed the 5' RACE reads and gives no DNA. The sample is made up of some 150,000 distinct CDR3 sequences, and the top ten hold less than 15% of it. Specimen: blood T cells: a sorted CD56 or NKG2C T cell subset, CD4+ or CD8+ T cells, or bulk PBMC T cells (not recorded which). The chain has TRBV28 and TRBJ1-5; TCRdb calls TRBD1, which cannot be checked without DNA. The clonotype originates from a man younger than 30 in good health. Here the CDR3 reads CASSLEGQGFQPQHF. Combining the CDR3 with reference TRBV28 and TRBJ1-5 gives the whole variable domain DVKVTQSSRYLVKRTGEKVFLECVQDMDHENMFWYRQDPGLGLRLIYFSYDVKMKEKGDIPEGYSVSREKKERFSLILESASTNQTSMYLCASSLEGQGFQPQHFGDGTRLSIL.